This T cell receptor beta chain originates from a study of cytomegalovirus exposure and HLA in healthy donors. Germline assignment: CDR1 SGHTA and CDR2 FQGTGA. V lost 2 bases to trimming and J lost 12 bases, with 14 bases between them. This CDR3 is 13 amino acids long. This clone came up a few times. Its antigen remains unidentified. Study-wide findings and caveats: Researchers had no immune exposure information except CMV serostatus available. A previous analysis found most TCR beta V segments productive roughly 87% or roughly 30% of the time.

The primer mix had 60 Vbeta and 13 Jbeta primers. Assay: immunoSEQ multiplex PCR; the TCRdb copy retains only in-frame clones and omits some. The sample records approximately 110,000 clones, around four fifths being singletons. This chain connects TRBV7-3 to TRBJ2-1, with TRBD2 as a possible D gene (6 bases). The receptor was derived from a woman aged 40 to 50 in good health and CMV-seronegative. Material: PBMCs. The CDR3 nucleotides read TGTGCCAGCAGCTTAGGAGGGACCACCGTGCAGTTCTTC. It codes for CASSLGGTTVQFF.